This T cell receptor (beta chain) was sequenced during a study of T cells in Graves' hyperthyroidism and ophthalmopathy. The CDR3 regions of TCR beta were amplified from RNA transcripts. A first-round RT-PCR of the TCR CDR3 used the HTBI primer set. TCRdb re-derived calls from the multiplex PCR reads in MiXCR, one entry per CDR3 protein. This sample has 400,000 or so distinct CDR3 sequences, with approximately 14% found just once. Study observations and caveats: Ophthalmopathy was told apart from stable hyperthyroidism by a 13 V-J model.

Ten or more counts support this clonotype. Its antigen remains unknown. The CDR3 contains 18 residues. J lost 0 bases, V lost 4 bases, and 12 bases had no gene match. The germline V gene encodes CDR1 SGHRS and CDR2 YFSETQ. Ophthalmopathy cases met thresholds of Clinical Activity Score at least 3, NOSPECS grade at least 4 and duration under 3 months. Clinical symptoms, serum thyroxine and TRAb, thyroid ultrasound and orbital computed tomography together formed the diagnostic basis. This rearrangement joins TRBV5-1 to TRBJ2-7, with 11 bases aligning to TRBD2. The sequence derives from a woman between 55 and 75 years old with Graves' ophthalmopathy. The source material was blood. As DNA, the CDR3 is TGCGCCAGCAGCGGTTCGGCACTAGCGGGAGAATACTCCTACGAGCAGTACTTC. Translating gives CASSGSALAGEYSYEQYF.